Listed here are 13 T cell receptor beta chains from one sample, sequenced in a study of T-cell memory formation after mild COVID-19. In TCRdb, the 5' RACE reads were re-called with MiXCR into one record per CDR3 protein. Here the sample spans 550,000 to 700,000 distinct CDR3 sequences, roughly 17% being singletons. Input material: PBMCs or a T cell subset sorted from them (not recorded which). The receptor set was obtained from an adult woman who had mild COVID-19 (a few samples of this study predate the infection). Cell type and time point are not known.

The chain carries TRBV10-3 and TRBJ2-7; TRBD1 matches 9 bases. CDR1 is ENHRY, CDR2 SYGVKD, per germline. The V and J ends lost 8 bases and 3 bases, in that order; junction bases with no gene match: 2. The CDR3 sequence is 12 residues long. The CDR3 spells CAIGTGFYEQYF. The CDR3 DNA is TGTGCCATCGGGACAGGGTTCTACGAGCAGTACTTC.

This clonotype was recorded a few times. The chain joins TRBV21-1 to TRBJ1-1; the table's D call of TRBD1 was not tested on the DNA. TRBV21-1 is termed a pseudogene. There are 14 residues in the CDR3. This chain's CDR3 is CAPLDWGPHTEAFF. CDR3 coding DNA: TGTGCCCCATTAGACTGGGGGCCCCACACTGAAGCTTTCTTT.

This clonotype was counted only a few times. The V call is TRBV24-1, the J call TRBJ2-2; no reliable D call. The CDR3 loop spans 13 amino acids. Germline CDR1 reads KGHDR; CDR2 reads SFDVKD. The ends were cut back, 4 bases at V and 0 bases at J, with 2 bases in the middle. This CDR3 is CATSETNTGELFF. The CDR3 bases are TGTGCCACCAGTGAAACGAACACCGGGGAGCTGTTTTTT.

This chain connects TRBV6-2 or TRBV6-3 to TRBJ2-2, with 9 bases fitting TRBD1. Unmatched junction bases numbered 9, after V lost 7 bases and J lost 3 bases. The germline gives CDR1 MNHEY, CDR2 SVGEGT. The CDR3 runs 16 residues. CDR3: CASNTAGTGHTGELFF. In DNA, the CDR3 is TGTGCCAGCAACACCGCGGGGACAGGGCACACCGGGGAGCTGTTTTTT.

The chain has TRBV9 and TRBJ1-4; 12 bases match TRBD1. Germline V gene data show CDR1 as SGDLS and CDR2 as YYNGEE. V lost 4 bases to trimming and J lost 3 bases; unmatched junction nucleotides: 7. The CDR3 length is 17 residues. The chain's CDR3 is CASSPGTGGGSNEKLFF. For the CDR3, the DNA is TGTGCCAGCAGCCCTGGGACAGGGGGCGGATCTAATGAAAAACTGTTTTTT.

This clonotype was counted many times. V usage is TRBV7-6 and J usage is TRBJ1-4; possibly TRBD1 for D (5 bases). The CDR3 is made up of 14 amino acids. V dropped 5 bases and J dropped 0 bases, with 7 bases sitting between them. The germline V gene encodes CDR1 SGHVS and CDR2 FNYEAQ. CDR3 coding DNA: TGTGCCAGCAGCCTACAGGCAACTAATGAAAAACTGTTTTTT. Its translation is CASSLQATNEKLFF.

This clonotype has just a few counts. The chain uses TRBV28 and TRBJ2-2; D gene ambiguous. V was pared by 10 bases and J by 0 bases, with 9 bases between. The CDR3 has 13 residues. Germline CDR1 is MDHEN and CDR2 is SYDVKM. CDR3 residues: CATTGTNTGELFF. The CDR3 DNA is TGTGCCACCACGGGTACGAACACCGGGGAGCTGTTTTTT.

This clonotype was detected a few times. The CDR3 DNA follows: TGTGCCAGCGCGAGGGAGAACACTGAAGCTTTCTTT. Amino acids: CASARENTEAFF. The chain uses TRBV6-5 and TRBJ1-1; D is unclear. In germline, CDR1 is MNHEY, CDR2 SVGAGI. Trimming removed 8 bases from V and 1 base from J, with 8 bases in between. CDR3 size: 12 residues.

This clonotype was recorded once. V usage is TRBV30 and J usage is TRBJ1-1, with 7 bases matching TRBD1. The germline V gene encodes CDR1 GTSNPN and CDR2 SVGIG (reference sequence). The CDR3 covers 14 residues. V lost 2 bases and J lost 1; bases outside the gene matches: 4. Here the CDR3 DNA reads TGTGCCTGGAGTTATGAGGGGGCGAACACTGAAGCTTTCTTT. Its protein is CAWSYEGANTEAFF.

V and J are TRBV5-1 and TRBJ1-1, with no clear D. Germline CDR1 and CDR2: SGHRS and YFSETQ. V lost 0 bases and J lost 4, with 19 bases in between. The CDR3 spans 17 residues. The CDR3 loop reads CASSLEPSSGYSTEAFF. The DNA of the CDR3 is TGCGCCAGCAGCTTGGAGCCCTCCAGCGGATACAGCACTGAAGCTTTCTTT.

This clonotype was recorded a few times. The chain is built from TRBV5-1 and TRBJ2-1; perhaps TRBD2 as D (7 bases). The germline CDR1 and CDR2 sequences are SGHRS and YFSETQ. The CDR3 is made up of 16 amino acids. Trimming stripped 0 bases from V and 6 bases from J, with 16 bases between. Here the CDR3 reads CASSLAGGGAGNEQFF. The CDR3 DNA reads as TGCGCCAGCAGCTTGGCGGGTGGGGGGGCTGGCAATGAGCAGTTCTTC.

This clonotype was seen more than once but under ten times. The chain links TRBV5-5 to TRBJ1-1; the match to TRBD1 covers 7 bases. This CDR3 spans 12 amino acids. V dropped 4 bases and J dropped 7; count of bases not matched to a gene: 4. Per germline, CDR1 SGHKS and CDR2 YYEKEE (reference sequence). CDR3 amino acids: CASSPTGIEAFF. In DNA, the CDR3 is TGTGCCAGCAGCCCGACAGGGATTGAAGCTTTCTTT.

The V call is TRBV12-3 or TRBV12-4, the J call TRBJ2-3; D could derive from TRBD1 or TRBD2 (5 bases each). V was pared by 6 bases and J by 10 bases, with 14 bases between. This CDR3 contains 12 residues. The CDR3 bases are TGTGCCAGCAGCCCGGGACCGCGATCGCAGTATTTT. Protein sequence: CASSPGPRSQYF.